This paragraph reports one T cell receptor (beta chain). This sample is part of a study of shared clonotypes between healthy human individuals. The repertoire was sequenced with immunoSEQ multiplex PCR; TCRdb's copy has only in-frame clones and lacks some. The profile shows roughly 1.4 million clones, approximately 98.5% of them singletons. In germline, CDR1 is MDHEN, CDR2 SYDVKM. The CDR3 is made up of 16 amino acids. Trimming took 2 bases from V and 4 from J, leaving 14 bases between them. The specimen was naive CD4+ T cells sorted from blood. Specified subset: CD45RA+ positively selected. This receptor was taken from a man aged 25-45 years in good health. This rearrangement joins TRBV28 to TRBJ2-2; D gene uncertain. CDR3 sequence (DNA): TGTGCCAGCAGTTTAGAGGTCACCTGGGCCACCGGGGAGCTGTTTTTT. Encoded protein: CASSLEVTWATGELFF.